Detailed here is one TCR beta chain. Noted treatment: roughly 20 received Ad26.COV2.S at low or high dose, single or two shots; about 5 received placebo; per-sample allocation not given. Each sample was drawn 63 days after the first injection (of vaccine or placebo). This sample is part of a study of Ad26.COV2.S vaccination and SARS-CoV-2 variants. Study overall: Enrolled in COV1001, the donor was in the Ad26.COV2.S trial arm, which received the vaccine.

Using immunoSEQ multiplex PCR, the repertoire was profiled, and TCRdb retains in-frame clones only, with some absent. This sample has about 680,000 clones, with 89% found just once. Germline CDR1 is SGHRS and CDR2 is YFSETQ. V lost 3 bases and J 7 bases, leaving 19 bases between the germline ends. This CDR3 comprises 16 residues. This receptor was taken from a person between 18 and 65 years old who received the Ad26.COV2.S COVID-19 vaccine or a placebo. The chain joins TRBV5-1 to TRBJ1-4, with D unresolved. Material: peripheral blood, obtained in a trial of Ad26.COV2.S vaccine versus placebo. CDR3 sequence: CASSSGEVQKGEKLFF. The DNA of the CDR3 is TGCGCCAGCAGCTCCGGAGAGGTTCAGAAGGGTGAAAAACTGTTTTTT.